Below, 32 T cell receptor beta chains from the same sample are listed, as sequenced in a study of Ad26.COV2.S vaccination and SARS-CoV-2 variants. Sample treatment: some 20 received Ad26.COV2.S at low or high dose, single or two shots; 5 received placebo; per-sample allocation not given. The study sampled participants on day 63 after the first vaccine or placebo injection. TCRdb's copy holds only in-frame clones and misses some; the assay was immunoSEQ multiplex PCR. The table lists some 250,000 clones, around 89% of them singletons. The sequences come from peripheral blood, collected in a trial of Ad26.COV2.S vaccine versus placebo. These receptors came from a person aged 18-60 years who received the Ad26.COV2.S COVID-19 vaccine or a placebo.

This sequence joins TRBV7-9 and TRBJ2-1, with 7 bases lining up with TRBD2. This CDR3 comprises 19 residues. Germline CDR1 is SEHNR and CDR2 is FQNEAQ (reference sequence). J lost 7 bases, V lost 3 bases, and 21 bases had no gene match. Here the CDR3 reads CASSLGSTTWGEGPNEQFF. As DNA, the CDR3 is TGTGCCAGCAGCTTGGGATCCACCACTTGGGGGGAGGGCCCAAATGAGCAGTTCTTC.

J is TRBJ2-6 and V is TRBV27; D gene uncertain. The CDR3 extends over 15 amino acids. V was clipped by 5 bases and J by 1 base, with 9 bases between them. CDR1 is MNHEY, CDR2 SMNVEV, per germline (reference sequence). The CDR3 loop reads CASSLSNSGANVLTF. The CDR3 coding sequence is TGTGCCAGCAGTCTCTCCAATTCTGGGGCCAACGTCCTGACTTTC.

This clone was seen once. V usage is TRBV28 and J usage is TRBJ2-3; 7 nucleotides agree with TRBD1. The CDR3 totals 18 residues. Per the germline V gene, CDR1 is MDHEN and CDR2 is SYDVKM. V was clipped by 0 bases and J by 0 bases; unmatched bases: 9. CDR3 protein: CASSLWGTAYASTDTQYF. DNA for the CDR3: TGTGCCAGCAGTTTATGGGGGACAGCTTACGCTAGCACAGATACGCAGTATTTT.

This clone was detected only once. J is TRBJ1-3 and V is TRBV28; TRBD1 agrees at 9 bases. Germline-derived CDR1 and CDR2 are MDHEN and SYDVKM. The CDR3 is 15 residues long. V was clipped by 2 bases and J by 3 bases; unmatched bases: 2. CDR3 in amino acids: CASSLGTGFGNTIYF. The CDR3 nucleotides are TGTGCCAGCAGTTTAGGGACAGGGTTTGGAAACACCATATATTTT.

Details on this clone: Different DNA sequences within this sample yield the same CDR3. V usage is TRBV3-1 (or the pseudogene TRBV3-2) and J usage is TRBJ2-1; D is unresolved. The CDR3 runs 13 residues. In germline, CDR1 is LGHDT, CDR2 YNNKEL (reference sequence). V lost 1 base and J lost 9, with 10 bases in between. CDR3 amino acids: CASSQGLLGEQFF. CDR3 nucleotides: TGTGCCAGCAGCCAAGGGCTTTTAGGTGAGCAGTTCTTC.

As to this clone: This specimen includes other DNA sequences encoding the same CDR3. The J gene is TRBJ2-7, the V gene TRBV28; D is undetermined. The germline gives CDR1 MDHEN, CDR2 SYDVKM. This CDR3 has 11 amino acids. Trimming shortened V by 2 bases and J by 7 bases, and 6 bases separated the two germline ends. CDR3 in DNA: TGTGCCAGCAGTTTACTAGGGGAGCAGTACTTC. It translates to CASSLLGEQYF. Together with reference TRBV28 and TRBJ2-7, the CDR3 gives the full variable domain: DVKVTQSSRYLVKRTGEKVFLECVQDMDHENMFWYRQDPGLGLRLIYFSYDVKMKEKGDIPEGYSVSREKKERFSLILESASTNQTSMYLCASSLLGEQYFGPGTRLTVT.

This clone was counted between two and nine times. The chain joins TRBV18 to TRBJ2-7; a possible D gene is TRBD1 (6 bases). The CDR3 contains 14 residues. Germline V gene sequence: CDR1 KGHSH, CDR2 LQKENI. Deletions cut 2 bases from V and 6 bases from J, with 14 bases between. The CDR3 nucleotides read TGTGCCAGCTCACCAAGCTCAGGGGTCGGCGAGCAGTACTTC. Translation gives CASSPSSGVGEQYF.

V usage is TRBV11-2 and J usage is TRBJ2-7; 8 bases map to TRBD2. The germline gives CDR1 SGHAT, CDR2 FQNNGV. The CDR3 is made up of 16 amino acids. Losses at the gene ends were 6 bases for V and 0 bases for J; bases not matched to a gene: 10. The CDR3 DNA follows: TGTGCCAGCAGTACCCTAGAGCGGGGGAGCTCCTACGAGCAGTACTTC. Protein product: CASSTLERGSSYEQYF.

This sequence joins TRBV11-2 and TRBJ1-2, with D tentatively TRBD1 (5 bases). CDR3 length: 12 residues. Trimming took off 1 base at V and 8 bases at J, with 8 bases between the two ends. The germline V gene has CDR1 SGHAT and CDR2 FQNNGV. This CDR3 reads CASSLAREGYTF. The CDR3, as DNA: TGTGCCAGCAGCTTAGCCAGGGAGGGCTACACCTTC.

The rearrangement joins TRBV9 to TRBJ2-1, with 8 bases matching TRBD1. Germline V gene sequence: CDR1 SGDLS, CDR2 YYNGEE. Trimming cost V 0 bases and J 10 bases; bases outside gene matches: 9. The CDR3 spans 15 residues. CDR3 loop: CASSVVGQGAVEQFF. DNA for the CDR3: TGTGCCAGCAGCGTAGTCGGCCAGGGGGCGGTCGAGCAGTTCTTC.

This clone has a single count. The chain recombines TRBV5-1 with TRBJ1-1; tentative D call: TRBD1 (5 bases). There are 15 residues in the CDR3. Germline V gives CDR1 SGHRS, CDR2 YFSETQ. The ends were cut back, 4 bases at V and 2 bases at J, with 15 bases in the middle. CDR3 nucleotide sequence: TGCGCCAGCAGCCCTCGGGGGGGTTTAAACACTGAAGCTTTCTTT. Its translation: CASSPRGGLNTEAFF. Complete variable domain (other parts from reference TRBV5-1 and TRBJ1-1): KAGVTQTPRYLIKTRGQQVTLSCSPISGHRSVSWYQQTPGQGLQFLFEYFSETQRNKGNFPGRFSGRQFSNSRSEMNVSTLELGDSALYLCASSPRGGLNTEAFFGQGTRLTVV.

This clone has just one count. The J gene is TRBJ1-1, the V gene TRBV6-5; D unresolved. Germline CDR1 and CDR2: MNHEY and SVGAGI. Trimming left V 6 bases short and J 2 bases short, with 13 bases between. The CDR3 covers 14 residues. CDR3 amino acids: CASSGKGANTEAFF. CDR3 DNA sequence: TGTGCCAGCAGCGGGAAGGGAGCAAACACTGAAGCTTTCTTT.

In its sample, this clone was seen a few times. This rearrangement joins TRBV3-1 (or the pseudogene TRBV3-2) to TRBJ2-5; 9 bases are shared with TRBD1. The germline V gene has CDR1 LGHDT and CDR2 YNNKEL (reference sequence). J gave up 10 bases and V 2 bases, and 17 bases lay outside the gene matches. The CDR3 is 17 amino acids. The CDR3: CASSQWGQGEDFGVQYF. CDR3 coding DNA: TGTGCCAGCAGCCAATGGGGACAGGGAGAGGACTTCGGGGTCCAGTACTTC.

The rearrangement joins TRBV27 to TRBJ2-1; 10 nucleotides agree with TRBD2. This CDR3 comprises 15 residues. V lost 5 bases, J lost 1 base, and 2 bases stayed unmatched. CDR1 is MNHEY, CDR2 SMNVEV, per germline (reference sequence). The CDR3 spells CASSLAGESYNEQFF. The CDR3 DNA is TGTGCCAGCAGTCTAGCGGGAGAATCCTACAATGAGCAGTTCTTC.

The CDR3 sequence is CASSLDRGRGQGQYF. DNA of the CDR3: TGTGCCAGTAGTTTGGACAGGGGAAGGGGCCAGGGGCAGTATTTT. This chain connects TRBV19 to TRBJ2-3, with 9 bases that match TRBD1. V was clipped by 5 bases and J by 11 bases; unmatched bases: 14. This CDR3 contains 15 residues. The germline V gene has CDR1 LNHDA and CDR2 SQIVND (reference sequence).

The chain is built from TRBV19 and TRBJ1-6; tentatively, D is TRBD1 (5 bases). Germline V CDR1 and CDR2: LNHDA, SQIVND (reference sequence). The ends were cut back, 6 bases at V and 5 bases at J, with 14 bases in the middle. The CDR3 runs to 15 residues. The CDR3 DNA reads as TGTGCCAGTAGATCCACCGGGACGGATAATTCACCCCTCCACTTT. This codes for CASRSTGTDNSPLHF. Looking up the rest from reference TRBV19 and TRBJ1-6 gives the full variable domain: DGGITQSPKYLFRKEGQNVTLSCEQNLNHDAMYWYRQDPGQGLRLIYYSQIVNDFQKGDIAEGYSVSREKKESFPLTVTSAQKNPTAFYLCASRSTGTDNSPLHFGNGTRLTVT.

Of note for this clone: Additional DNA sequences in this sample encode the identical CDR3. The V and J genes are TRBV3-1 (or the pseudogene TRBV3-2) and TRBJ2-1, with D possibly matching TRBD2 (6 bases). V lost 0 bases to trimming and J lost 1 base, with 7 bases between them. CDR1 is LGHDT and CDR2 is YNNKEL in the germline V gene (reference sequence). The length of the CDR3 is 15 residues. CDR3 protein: CASSQDGGSYNEQFF. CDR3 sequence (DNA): TGTGCCAGCAGCCAAGACGGGGGTTCCTACAATGAGCAGTTCTTC.

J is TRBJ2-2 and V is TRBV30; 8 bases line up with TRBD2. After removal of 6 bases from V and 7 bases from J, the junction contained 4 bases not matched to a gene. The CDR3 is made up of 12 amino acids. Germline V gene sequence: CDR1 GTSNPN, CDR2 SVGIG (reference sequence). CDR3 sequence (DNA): TGTGCCTGCTTACTAGCGGTCGGGGAGCTGTTTTTT. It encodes CACLLAVGELFF.

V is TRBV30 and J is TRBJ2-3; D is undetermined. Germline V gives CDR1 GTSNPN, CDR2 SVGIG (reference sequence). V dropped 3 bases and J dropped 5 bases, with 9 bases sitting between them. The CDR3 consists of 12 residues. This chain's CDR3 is CAWRDHKDTQYF. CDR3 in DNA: TGTGCCTGGAGGGACCATAAAGATACGCAGTATTTT.

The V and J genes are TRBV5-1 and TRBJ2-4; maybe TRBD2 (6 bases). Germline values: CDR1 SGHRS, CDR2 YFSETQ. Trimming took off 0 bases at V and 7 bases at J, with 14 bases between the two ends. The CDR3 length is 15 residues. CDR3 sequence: CASSLEGREANIQYF. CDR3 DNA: TGCGCCAGCAGCTTGGAGGGCAGGGAGGCGAACATTCAGTACTTC.

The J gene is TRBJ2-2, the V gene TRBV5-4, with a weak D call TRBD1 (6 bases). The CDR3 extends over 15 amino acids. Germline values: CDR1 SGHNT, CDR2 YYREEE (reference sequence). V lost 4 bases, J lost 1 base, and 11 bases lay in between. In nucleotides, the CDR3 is TGTGCCAGCAGCACCGGGACACTGAACACCGGGGAGCTGTTTTTT. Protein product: CASSTGTLNTGELFF.

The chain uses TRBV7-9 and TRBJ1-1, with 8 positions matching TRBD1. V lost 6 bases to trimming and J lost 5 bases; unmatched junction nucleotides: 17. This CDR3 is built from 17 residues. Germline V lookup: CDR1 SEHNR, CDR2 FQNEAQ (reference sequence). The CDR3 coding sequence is TGTGCCAGCAGGCCGACAGGGGCCTCAAGACTCTTAACTGAAGCTTTCTTT. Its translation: CASRPTGASRLLTEAFF.

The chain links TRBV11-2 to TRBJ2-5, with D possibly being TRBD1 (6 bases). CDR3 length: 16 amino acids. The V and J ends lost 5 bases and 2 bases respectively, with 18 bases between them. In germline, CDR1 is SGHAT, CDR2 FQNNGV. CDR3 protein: CASSLTPGTPQETQYF. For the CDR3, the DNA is TGTGCCAGCAGCCTGACCCCCGGGACACCGCAAGAGACCCAGTACTTC.

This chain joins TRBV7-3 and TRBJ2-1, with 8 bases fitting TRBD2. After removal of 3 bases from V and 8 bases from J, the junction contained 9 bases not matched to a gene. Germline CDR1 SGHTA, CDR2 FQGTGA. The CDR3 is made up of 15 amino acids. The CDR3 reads CASSLELAAPYEQFF. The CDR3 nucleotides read TGTGCCAGCAGCTTGGAACTAGCGGCCCCGTATGAGCAGTTCTTC. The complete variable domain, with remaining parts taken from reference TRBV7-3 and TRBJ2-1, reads GAGVSQTPSNKVTEKGKYVELRCDPISGHTALYWYRQSLGQGPEFLIYFQGTGAADDSGLPNDRFFAVRPEGSVSTLKIQRTERGDSAVYLCASSLELAAPYEQFFGPGTRLTVL.

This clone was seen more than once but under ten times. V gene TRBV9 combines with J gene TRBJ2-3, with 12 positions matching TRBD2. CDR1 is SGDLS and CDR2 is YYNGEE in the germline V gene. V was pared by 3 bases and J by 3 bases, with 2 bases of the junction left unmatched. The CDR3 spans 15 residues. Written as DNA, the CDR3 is TGTGCCAGCAGCGAACTAGCGGGGGGTACAGATACGCAGTATTTT. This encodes CASSELAGGTDTQYF.

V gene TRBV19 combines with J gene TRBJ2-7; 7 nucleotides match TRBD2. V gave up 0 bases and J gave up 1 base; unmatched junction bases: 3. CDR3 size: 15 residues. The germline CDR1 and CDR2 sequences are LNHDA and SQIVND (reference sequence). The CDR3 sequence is CASSIEAGVSYEQYF. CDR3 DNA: TGTGCCAGTAGTATAGAGGCGGGGGTATCCTACGAGCAGTACTTC.

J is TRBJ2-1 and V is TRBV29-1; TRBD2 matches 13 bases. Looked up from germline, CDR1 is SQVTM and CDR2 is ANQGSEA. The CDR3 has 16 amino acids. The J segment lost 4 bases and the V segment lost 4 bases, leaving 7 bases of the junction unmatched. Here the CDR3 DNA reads TGCAGCGTTGCTGAGACTAGCGGGAGGTATTACAATGAGCAGTTCTTC. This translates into CSVAETSGRYYNEQFF.

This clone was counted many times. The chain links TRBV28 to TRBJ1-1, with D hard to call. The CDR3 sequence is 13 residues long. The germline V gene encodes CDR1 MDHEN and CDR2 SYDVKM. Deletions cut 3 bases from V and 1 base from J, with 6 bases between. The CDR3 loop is CASSFPPNTEAFF. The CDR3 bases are TGTGCCAGCAGTTTTCCACCGAACACTGAAGCTTTCTTT.

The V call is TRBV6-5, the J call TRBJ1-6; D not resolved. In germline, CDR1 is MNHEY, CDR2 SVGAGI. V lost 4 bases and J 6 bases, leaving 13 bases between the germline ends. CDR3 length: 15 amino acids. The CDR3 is CASSSKGPFNSPLHF. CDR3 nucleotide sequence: TGTGCCAGCAGTTCCAAAGGCCCTTTTAATTCACCCCTCCACTTT.

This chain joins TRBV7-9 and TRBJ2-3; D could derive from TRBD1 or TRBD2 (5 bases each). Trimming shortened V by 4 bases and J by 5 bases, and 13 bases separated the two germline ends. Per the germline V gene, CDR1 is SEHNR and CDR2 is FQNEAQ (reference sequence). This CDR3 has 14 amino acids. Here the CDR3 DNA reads TGTGCCAGCAGCTCCCGGGACGGAAAAGATACGCAGTATTTT. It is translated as CASSSRDGKDTQYF.

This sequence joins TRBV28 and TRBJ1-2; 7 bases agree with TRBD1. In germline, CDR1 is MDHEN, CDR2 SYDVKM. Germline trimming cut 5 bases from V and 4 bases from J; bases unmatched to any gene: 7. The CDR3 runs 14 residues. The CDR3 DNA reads TGTGCCAGCAGTGGGACAGCGAGACGCTATGGCTACACCTTC. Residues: CASSGTARRYGYTF.

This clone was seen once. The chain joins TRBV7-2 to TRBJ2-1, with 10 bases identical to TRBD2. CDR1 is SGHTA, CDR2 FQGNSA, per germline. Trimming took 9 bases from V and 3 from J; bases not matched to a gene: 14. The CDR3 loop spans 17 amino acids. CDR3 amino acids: CASTGTSAKGDYNEQFF. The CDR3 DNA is TGTGCCAGTACCGGGACTAGCGCCAAAGGGGACTACAATGAGCAGTTCTTC. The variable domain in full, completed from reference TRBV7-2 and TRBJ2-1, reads GAGVSQSPSNKVTEKGKDVELRCDPISGHTALYWYRQSLGQGLEFLIYFQGNSAPDKSGLPSDRFSAERTGGSVSTLTIQRTQQEDSAVYLCASTGTSAKGDYNEQFFGPGTRLTVL.